A selection of T cell receptor beta chains follows, all from one sample in a study of CD8 T cells in ankylosing spondylitis. TCRdb called the 5' RACE reads again in MiXCR, with one record for every CDR3 protein. Among 500,000 to 550,000 distinct CDR3 sequences listed, roughly 13% were seen once. Sequencing was carried out using blood, either unsorted or a sorted T cell fraction (not recorded which). The receptors were sampled from a male donor with ankylosing spondylitis. The CDR3 runs from the conserved cysteine through the conserved F or W. D genes are given only for firm matches. Expanded clones get a size class; other rows say once, few or many, or leave the size out.

len,v_gene,j_gene,abundance,d_gene,CDR3nt,CDR3aa
14,TRBV5-5,TRBJ1-5,few,.,TGTGCCAGCAGCTTGGAGCCCCCAGGGAAGCCCCAGCATTTT,CASSLEPPGKPQHF
14,TRBV2,TRBJ1-2,.,TRBD1,TGTGCCAGCAGTGTTGACAGGGGATCGAGTGGCTACACCTTC,CASSVDRGSSGYTF
16,TRBV20-1,TRBJ1-5,.,.,TGCAGTGCTAGTGTCGGTCCCTCCAGGGGTCATCAGCCCCAGCATTTT,CSASVGPSRGHQPQHF
16,TRBV5-6,TRBJ1-4,many,TRBD1,TGTGCCAGCAGGAGGACAGGGGCGTATAGTAATGAAAAACTGTTTTTT,CASRRTGAYSNEKLFF
13,TRBV5-1,TRBJ2-1,many,.,TGCGCCAGCAGCTTAAGGCCGGCTCGAGGGCAGTTCTTC,CASSLRPARGQFF
15,TRBV7-2,TRBJ2-5,few,TRBD2,TGTGCCAGCAGCTCCAATGGGGGGGGAAAAGAACCCCAGTACTTC,CASSSNGGGKEPQYF
13,TRBV20-1,TRBJ1-1,.,.,TGCAGTGCTAGAGACCTCAGGGATACTGAAGCTTTCTTT,CSARDLRDTEAFF
13,TRBV12-3/TRBV12-4,TRBJ1-1,few,TRBD1,TGTGCCAGTTTATCAGGGGGCGCGGCTGAAGCTTTCTTT,CASLSGGAAEAFF
13,TRBV29-1,TRBJ2-5,.,TRBD2,TGCAGCGCCCGACCGGGAGGAGGAGAGACCCAGTACTTC,CSARPGGGETQYF
16,TRBV27,TRBJ2-5,few,.,TGTGCCAGCAGCCCCCTGGGCGAGGGAGACCAAGAGACCCAGTACTTC,CASSPLGEGDQETQYF
15,TRBV12-3/TRBV12-4,TRBJ2-2,few,TRBD1,TGTGCCAGCAGCAAAGGACAGGTCCGGGCCGGGGAGCTGTTTTTT,CASSKGQVRAGELFF
18,TRBV11-2,TRBJ2-2,.,TRBD1,TGTGCCAGCAGCTCCCGGGACAGGCCTTTTCCGAACACCGGGGAGCTGTTTTTT,CASSSRDRPFPNTGELFF
13,TRBV27,TRBJ1-2,many,.,TGTGCCAGCAGTATTGCCAGTTCCTATGGCTACACCTTC,CASSIASSYGYTF
17,TRBV7-2,TRBJ2-5,.,TRBD2,TGTGCCAGCAGCTTAGGTTTCGGGACTAGCGGTAGAGAGACCCAGTACTTC,CASSLGFGTSGRETQYF
14,TRBV12-3/TRBV12-4,TRBJ2-7,.,.,TGTGCCAGTAAACTGTCCCGTGTGAGTGAGGAGCAGTACTTC,CASKLSRVSEEQYF
14,TRBV7-9,TRBJ2-6,.,.,TGTGCTTGGGGCGCGGGCTCTGGGGCCAACGTCCTGACTTTC,CAWGAGSGANVLTF
15,TRBV21-1,TRBJ1-5,few,.,TGTGCCAGCAGCAAAGTGAGGGATGGCAATCAGCCCCAGCATTTT,CASSKVRDGNQPQHF
15,TRBV20-1,TRBJ2-2,.,.,TGCAGTGCTAGAGTAAATCGGAAGGACACCGGGGAGCTGTTTTTT,CSARVNRKDTGELFF
14,TRBV10-2,TRBJ1-1,once,.,TGCGCCAGCAGAACGGCAGGGGAGAACACTGAAGCTTTCTTT,CASRTAGENTEAFF
13,TRBV20-1,TRBJ2-5,.,.,TGCAGTGCTAGAGCCCAACCACTGGAGACCCAGTACTTC,CSARAQPLETQYF
14,TRBV29-1,TRBJ2-2,few,TRBD2,TGCAGCGTCACTAGCGGGGGGAACACCGGGGAGCTGTTTTTT,CSVTSGGNTGELFF
16,TRBV18,TRBJ1-1,.,.,TGTGCCAGCTCACCACTTTCACTCGGGGCCTGGACTGAAGCTTTCTTT,CASSPLSLGAWTEAFF
15,TRBV7-9,TRBJ1-4,.,TRBD1,TGTGCCAGCAGCTTAACGGGACAGGGACATGAAAAACTGTTTTTT,CASSLTGQGHEKLFF
15,TRBV18,TRBJ1-2,.,.,TGTGCCAGCTCCCCGGCCAGGGGAGTTAACTATGGCTACACCTTC,CASSPARGVNYGYTF
15,TRBV5-1,TRBJ2-1,.,.,TGCGCCAGCAGCTTGGAGTCTGGAGTGAGGAATGAGCAGTTCTTC,CASSLESGVRNEQFF
15,TRBV5-1,TRBJ2-1,few,.,TGCGCCAGCAGCTGGGGGGCAGGGGACTACAATGAGCAGTTCTTC,CASSWGAGDYNEQFF
18,TRBV19,TRBJ2-3,few,TRBD1,TGTGCCAGTAGCGGGAACGACAGGGGACATCCTAGCACAGATACGCAGTATTTT,CASSGNDRGHPSTDTQYF
16,TRBV7-9,TRBJ2-1,few,TRBD2,TGTGCCAGCAGCTTCGTGGGACTAGCGGGAGTCAATGAGCAGTTCTTC,CASSFVGLAGVNEQFF
14,TRBV12-3/TRBV12-4,TRBJ2-1,few,TRBD2,TGTGCCAGCAGCGGACTAGCGGGAGGGGCTGAGCAGTTCTTC,CASSGLAGGAEQFF
17,TRBV5-1,TRBJ2-3,many,TRBD2,TGCGCCAGCAGCTACGGACTAGCGGGAGGGCTGACAGATACGCAGTATTTT,CASSYGLAGGLTDTQYF
15,TRBV20-1,TRBJ2-4,many,.,TGCAGTGCCATTCTCCGCGCGTCGGCCAAAAACATTCAGTACTTC,CSAILRASAKNIQYF
15,TRBV5-1,TRBJ1-4,many,.,TGCGCCAGCAGCTTAGAAGGACAGTCTAATGAAAAACTGTTTTTT,CASSLEGQSNEKLFF
15,TRBV4-1,TRBJ1-1,few,.,TGCGCCAGCAGCCAAGGTGGCCAACTGAACACTGAAGCTTTCTTT,CASSQGGQLNTEAFF
13,TRBV6-6,TRBJ1-1,few,.,TGTGCCAGCATTCCACAGGGGAACACTGAAGCTTTCTTT,CASIPQGNTEAFF
14,TRBV28,TRBJ2-3,many,TRBD2,TGTGCCAGCATCCCGGGACTAGCGGGAGACACGCAGTATTTT,CASIPGLAGDTQYF
13,TRBV10-2,TRBJ2-3,.,.,TGCGCCAGCAGTCCCATCCCGTGGGATACGCAGTATTTT,CASSPIPWDTQYF
13,TRBV15,TRBJ2-1,few,.,TGTGCCACCAGCAGAGGGACTTACAATGAGCAGTTCTTC,CATSRGTYNEQFF
16,TRBV19,TRBJ2-7,few,.,TGTGCCAGTAGTATAGCCTCGGGACTGCAGGGGTACGAGCAGTACTTC,CASSIASGLQGYEQYF
15,TRBV19,TRBJ2-4,.,TRBD1,TGTGCCAGTAGTATTGGGGACAGGGGGCTGAACATTCAGTACTTC,CASSIGDRGLNIQYF
14,TRBV11-2,TRBJ2-3,many,.,TGTGCCAGCAGCCCCTCTCGGGGCACAGATACGCAGTATTTT,CASSPSRGTDTQYF
17,TRBV5-1,TRBJ1-3,.,TRBD1,TGCGCCAGCAGCTCCCCCCAGGGGGCTTTATCTGGAAACACCATATATTTT,CASSSPQGALSGNTIYF
16,TRBV25-1,TRBJ2-3,many,TRBD2,TGTGCCAGCAGTGAATATGAAGCGGGAGCGACAGATACGCAGTATTTT,CASSEYEAGATDTQYF
13,TRBV20-1,TRBJ1-4,.,TRBD1,TGCAGTGCCCCGGACAGGTTTAATGAAAAACTGTTTTTT,CSAPDRFNEKLFF
17,TRBV5-5,TRBJ1-1,.,TRBD1,TGTGCCAGCAGCTTAGACAGGGGGCGCGTCGGGAACACTGAAGCTTTCTTT,CASSLDRGRVGNTEAFF
13,TRBV29-1,TRBJ2-3,few,.,TGCAGCGTTGTCGGGAGTCTAACAGATACGCAGTATTTT,CSVVGSLTDTQYF